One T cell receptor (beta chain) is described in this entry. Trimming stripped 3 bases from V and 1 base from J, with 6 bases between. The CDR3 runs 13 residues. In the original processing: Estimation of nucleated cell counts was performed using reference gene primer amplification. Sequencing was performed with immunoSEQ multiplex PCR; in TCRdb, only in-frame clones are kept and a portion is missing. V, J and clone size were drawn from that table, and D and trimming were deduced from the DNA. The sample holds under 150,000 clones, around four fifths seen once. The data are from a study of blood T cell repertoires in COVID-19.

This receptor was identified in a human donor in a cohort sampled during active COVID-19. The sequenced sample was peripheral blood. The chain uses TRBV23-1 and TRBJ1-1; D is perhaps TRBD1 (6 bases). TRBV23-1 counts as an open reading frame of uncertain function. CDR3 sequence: CASSHRGNTEAFF. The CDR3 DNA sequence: TGCGCCAGCAGTCACAGGGGGAACACTGAAGCTTTCTTT.